This T cell receptor (beta chain) was retrieved from a study of cytomegalovirus exposure and HLA in healthy donors. Whole-study context: The study placed roughly four fifths of its approximately 360 genotyped donors in the Caucasian-associated ancestry cluster.

The V and J ends lost 5 bases and 2 bases, in that order; junction bases with no gene match: 3. The length of the CDR3 is 15 residues. The V gene's germline CDR1 is MNHEY and CDR2 SVGAGI. Findings and limits, study-wide: Associated with HLA alleles at 0.05 false discovery rate in a later analysis were around 15,000 TCR beta sequences.

A remark on this clone: Its target is not known.

This cohort consisted of healthy bone marrow donors. PCR amplification relied on 60 Vbeta primers (plus 13 Jbeta primers). Original analysis: The authors later counted some 76 million unique TCR beta chains, 9.5 million to 11 million of them shared. Assay used: immunoSEQ multiplex PCR; TCRdb lists only in-frame clones, some missing. V and J calls plus clone size are reproduced from that table; the DNA served to infer D and trimming. Of around 200,000 clones in the sample, around three quarters were seen once. The sequenced material came from PBMCs. V is TRBV6-5 and J is TRBJ1-5; 10 positions match TRBD1. The TCR was taken from a man aged 30 to 39 in good health and CMV-seronegative. The CDR3 coding sequence is TGTGCCAGCAGTACCGGACAGGGGGGCAATCAGCCCCAGCATTTT. Translated, it gives CASSTGQGGNQPQHF.